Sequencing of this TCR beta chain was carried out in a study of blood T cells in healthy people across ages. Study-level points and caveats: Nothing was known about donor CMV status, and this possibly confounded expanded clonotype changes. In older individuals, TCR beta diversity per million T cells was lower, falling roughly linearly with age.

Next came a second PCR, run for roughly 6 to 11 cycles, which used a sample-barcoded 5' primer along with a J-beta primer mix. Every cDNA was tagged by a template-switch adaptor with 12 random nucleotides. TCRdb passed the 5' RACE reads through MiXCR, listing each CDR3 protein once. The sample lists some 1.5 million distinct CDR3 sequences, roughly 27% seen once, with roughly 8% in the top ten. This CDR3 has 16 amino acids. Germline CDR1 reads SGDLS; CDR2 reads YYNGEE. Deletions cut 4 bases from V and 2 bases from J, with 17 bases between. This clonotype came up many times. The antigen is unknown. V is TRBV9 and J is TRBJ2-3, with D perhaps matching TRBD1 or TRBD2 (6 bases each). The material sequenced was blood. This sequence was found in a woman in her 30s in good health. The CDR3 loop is CASSSLTGGVTDTQYF. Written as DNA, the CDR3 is TGTGCCAGCAGCTCTCTGACCGGGGGCGTCACAGATACGCAGTATTTT.